The 22 T cell receptor beta chains below all came from one sample that was sequenced in a study of T cell responses to AZD1222 COVID-19 vaccine. Using immunoSEQ multiplex PCR, the repertoire was profiled, and TCRdb retains in-frame clones only, with some absent. This sample has around 100,000 clones, with just under 90% found just once. This sample comprised peripheral blood, obtained on day 0 of AZD1222 vaccination. The receptors originated from an adult in good health.

This clone has a handful of counts. The chain uses TRBV7-3 and TRBJ1-2, with D perhaps TRBD1 (6 bases). This CDR3 contains 13 residues. The V gene lost 5 bases and the J gene lost 8 bases, with 15 bases spanning the gap. From germline, CDR1 is SGHTA and CDR2 FQGTGA. CDR3 loop: CASSPQQGSGYTF. The CDR3 region has the DNA TGTGCCAGCAGCCCTCAACAGGGTTCGGGCTACACCTTC.

The chain uses TRBV18 and TRBJ1-1; D is uncertain. Germline V gene sequence: CDR1 KGHSH, CDR2 LQKENI. The CDR3 runs to 15 residues. The germline V and J ends were trimmed by 1 base and 3 bases, with 12 bases remaining between them. CDR3 in DNA: TGTGCCAGCTCACCACTTCTGGGTTGGGACACTGAAGCTTTCTTT. This sequence encodes CASSPLLGWDTEAFF.

As DNA, the CDR3 is TGTGCCATCAGTGAGTACGACAGCTCTGGAAACACCATATATTTT. It codes for CAISEYDSSGNTIYF. V usage is TRBV10-3 and J usage is TRBJ1-3, with TRBD1 as a possible D gene (5 bases). The CDR3 totals 15 residues. CDR1 is ENHRY, CDR2 SYGVKD, per germline. V gave up 1 base and J gave up 0 bases, with 7 bases separating them.

The rearrangement uses TRBV25-1 and TRBJ2-3; D is possibly TRBD2 (5 bases). This CDR3 comprises 14 residues. Germline-derived CDR1 and CDR2 are MGHDK and SYGVNS. Trimming took off 7 bases at V and 5 bases at J, with 16 bases between the two ends. The CDR3 protein is CASTPRGLGDTQYF. CDR3 bases: TGTGCCAGCACCCCACGGGGTCTCGGAGATACGCAGTATTTT.

The J gene is TRBJ2-4, the V gene TRBV5-1; D may be TRBD2 (5 bases). Trimming took 0 bases from V and 0 from J, leaving 10 bases between them. This CDR3 is built from 16 residues. Germline CDR1 is SGHRS and CDR2 is YFSETQ. CDR3 bases: TGCGCCAGCAGCTTGGACGGACTGCTAGCCAAAAACATTCAGTACTTC. The encoded protein is CASSLDGLLAKNIQYF.

This rearrangement joins TRBV19 to TRBJ1-1; D call uncertain. Trimming left V 7 bases short and J 4 bases short, with 13 bases between. Germline V gives CDR1 LNHDA, CDR2 SQIVND (reference sequence). The CDR3 covers 13 residues. The CDR3 spells CASKSGPGTEAFF. In DNA, the CDR3 is TGTGCCAGTAAGAGCGGCCCGGGCACTGAAGCTTTCTTT.

V usage is TRBV7-3 and J usage is TRBJ2-7, with a weak D call TRBD1 (6 bases). Trimming cost V 5 bases and J 3 bases, with 14 bases left between them. CDR1 is SGHTA and CDR2 is FQGTGA in the germline V gene. The length of the CDR3 is 14 residues. CDR3 coding DNA: TGTGCCAGCAGCCCGGACAGTCGTGGCTACGAGCAGTACTTC. It specifies CASSPDSRGYEQYF.

The chain carries TRBV19 and TRBJ1-1; TRBD1 matches at 10 bases. CDR3 length equals 19 residues. Germline-derived CDR1 and CDR2 are LNHDA and SQIVND (reference sequence). V trimming: 8 bases; J trimming: 0 bases; junction bases outside the gene matches: 18. CDR3 region: CASLQLTMDRGAMNTEAFF. CDR3 bases: TGTGCCAGTCTACAACTGACAATGGACAGGGGGGCCATGAACACTGAAGCTTTCTTT.

The chain recombines TRBV5-4 with TRBJ2-5, with a tentative D call TRBD1 (6 bases). Trimming removed 4 bases from V and 3 bases from J, with 13 bases in between. The CDR3 contains 14 residues. The V gene's germline CDR1 is SGHNT and CDR2 YYREEE (reference sequence). Here the CDR3 DNA reads TGTGCCAGCAGCCCGGCAGCAGGGGAAGAGACCCAGTACTTC. Translating gives CASSPAAGEETQYF.

The V call is TRBV10-3, the J call TRBJ2-3; 8 bases map to TRBD2. Germline CDR1 and CDR2: ENHRY and SYGVKD. The CDR3 runs to 14 residues. The junction had 7 bases not matched to a gene; V was cut back by 6 bases and J by 5 bases. The CDR3 is CAISALAAGDTQYF. Here the CDR3 DNA reads TGTGCCATCAGCGCACTAGCGGCCGGAGATACGCAGTATTTT.

The chain is built from TRBV6-2 or TRBV6-3 and TRBJ2-5; D unclear. Germline V CDR1 and CDR2: MNHEY, SVGEGT. This CDR3 comprises 13 residues. V lost 4 bases and J lost 4, with 10 bases in between. CDR3 region: CASSFLHAETQYF. CDR3 DNA: TGTGCCAGCAGTTTCCTCCACGCAGAGACCCAGTACTTC.

The V and J genes are TRBV12-3 or TRBV12-4 and TRBJ2-1, with D perhaps matching TRBD1 (5 bases). The V and J ends lost 4 bases and 10 bases respectively, with 11 bases between them. The length of the CDR3 is 12 residues. CDR3 protein: CASSYGHIEQFF. The CDR3 DNA is TGTGCCAGCAGTTACGGACACATAGAGCAGTTCTTC.

The chain uses TRBV5-1 and TRBJ1-2, with 7 bases fitting TRBD1. This CDR3 is built from 13 residues. V was pared by 7 bases and J by 5 bases, with 8 bases of the junction left unmatched. Per germline, CDR1 SGHRS and CDR2 YFSETQ. The CDR3 loop reads CASGTAGVYGYTF. The CDR3 DNA follows: TGCGCCAGCGGGACAGCAGGGGTTTATGGCTACACCTTC.

The chain has TRBV5-8 and TRBJ2-7; D not certain. The CDR3 covers 15 residues. Trimming pared 4 bases from V and 3 bases from J, leaving 17 bases between. Germline V gene lookup returns CDR1 SGHTS and CDR2 YDEGEE. The DNA for the CDR3 is TGTGCCAGCAGCGACACAGCTCCGCCCCACTACGAGCAGTACTTC. Encoded protein: CASSDTAPPHYEQYF.

V and J are TRBV27 and TRBJ1-2, with D hard to call. The CDR3 has 13 amino acids. Trimming took off 3 bases at V and 4 bases at J, with 9 bases between the two ends. The V gene's germline CDR1 is MNHEY and CDR2 SMNVEV (reference sequence). The CDR3 DNA sequence: TGTGCCAGCAGTTTTGGGTCTGCCTATGGCTACACCTTC. Protein product: CASSFGSAYGYTF.

V gene TRBV2 combines with J gene TRBJ1-6, with D maybe TRBD1 (5 bases). CDR3 length equals 15 residues. Trimming pared 6 bases from V and 0 bases from J, leaving 9 bases between. Germline V gene data show CDR1 as SNHLY and CDR2 as FYNNEI. Written as DNA, the CDR3 is TGTGCCAGCAGACAGGCGACCTCCTATAATTCACCCCTCCACTTT. Protein sequence: CASRQATSYNSPLHF.

The J gene is TRBJ1-1, the V gene TRBV10-3, with TRBD1 matching 8 bases. Germline V gene lookup returns CDR1 ENHRY and CDR2 SYGVKD. The CDR3 totals 13 residues. V shed 3 bases, J shed 5 bases, and the junction held 2 bases outside the gene matches. The CDR3, as DNA: TGTGCCATCAGTGACAGGGGGCAAACTGAAGCTTTCTTT. Translated: CAISDRGQTEAFF.

V and J are TRBV5-1 and TRBJ2-5, with TRBD2 matching 13 bases. This CDR3 comprises 15 residues. The junction had 1 base not matched to a gene; V was cut back by 1 base and J by 4 bases. Germline V lookup: CDR1 SGHRS, CDR2 YFSETQ. CDR3 amino acids: CASSLTSGRAETQYF. The CDR3 DNA reads as TGCGCCAGCAGCTTGACTAGCGGGAGGGCAGAGACCCAGTACTTC.

The CDR3 loop is CASSQGTGAFSNQPQHF. In DNA form, the CDR3 reads TGTGCCAGCAGCCAAGGGACAGGGGCCTTTAGCAATCAGCCCCAGCATTTT. This chain connects TRBV3-1 (or the pseudogene TRBV3-2) to TRBJ1-5, with 9 bases lining up with TRBD1. The CDR3 is 17 residues long. Unmatched junction bases numbered 4, after V lost 1 base and J lost 0 bases. Looked up from germline, CDR1 is LGHDT and CDR2 is YNNKEL (reference sequence).

This clone was seen a few times. The CDR3 protein is CASSPRQGYGYTF. The CDR3 DNA sequence: TGTGCCAGCAGTCCGAGACAGGGGTATGGCTACACCTTC. The chain has TRBV12-3 or TRBV12-4 and TRBJ1-2; 8 bases fit TRBD1. J gave up 5 bases and V 5 bases, and 4 bases lay outside the gene matches. The CDR3 covers 13 residues.

V and J are TRBV7-9 and TRBJ2-3, with 7 bases matching TRBD2. This CDR3 contains 17 residues. CDR1 and CDR2 from the germline V gene are SEHNR and FQNEAQ (reference sequence). V shed 1 base, J shed 2 bases, and the junction held 9 bases outside the gene matches. The CDR3 region is CASSLGVGGGSTDTQYF. The CDR3 DNA is TGTGCCAGCAGCTTAGGAGTTGGGGGGGGATCCACAGATACGCAGTATTTT.

This sequence joins TRBV29-1 and TRBJ1-1; D not resolved. V shed 7 bases and J shed 0 bases, with 12 bases lying between them. There are 13 residues in the CDR3. Germline CDR1 and CDR2: SQVTM and ANQGSEA. The CDR3, as DNA: TGCAGCGCCCAATCCCGTTTGAACACTGAAGCTTTCTTT. It translates to CSAQSRLNTEAFF. Full variable domain (remainder filled in from reference TRBV29-1 and TRBJ1-1): SAVISQKPSRDICQRGTSLTIQCQVDSQVTMMFWYRQQPGQSLTLIATANQGSEATYESGFVIDKFPISRPNLTFSTLTVSNMSPEDSSIYLCSAQSRLNTEAFFGQGTRLTVV.